This T cell receptor beta chain came from a study of vaccination and CD4 T cells after COVID-19. At the level of the study: From HCoV-229E, HCoV-OC43, HCoV-NL63 and SARS-CoV-2, overlapping spike peptides were used to stimulate the cells. A CEFX pool, an HIV-1 Nef pool, or no peptide went to control cultures.

Treatment: roughly nine-day PBMC culture with coronavirus spike peptide pools or control peptides (ViraFEST assay). PCR tests turned positive between March and December 2020, before US Alpha, Beta and Delta variants. The Oncomine TCR Beta short-read assay was applied to DNA of cultured CD4+ T cells. TCRdb reprocessed the PCR reads with MiXCR, giving one entry per CDR3 protein. The table lists under 20,000 distinct CDR3 sequences, roughly two fifths of them singletons, with more than 7% in the top ten. This CDR3 contains 14 residues. Per the germline V gene, CDR1 is DFQATT and CDR2 is SNEGSKA (reference sequence). V lost 2 bases, J lost 6 bases, and 6 bases stayed unmatched. For this clonotype: Its antigen is not known.

The receptor was derived from a human donor who had recovered from COVID-19. The starting material was CD4+ T cells from blood, cultured in vitro, obtained after SARS-CoV-2 vaccination. This rearrangement joins TRBV20-1 to TRBJ2-3, with TRBD2 matching 9 bases. CDR3: CSARLAGVSDTQYF. The CDR3 nucleotides are TGCAGTGCTAGATTAGCGGGAGTGAGCGATACGCAGTATTTT.